This TCR beta chain was sequenced for a study of T cells in Graves' hyperthyroidism and ophthalmopathy. The study's findings and limits: Ophthalmopathy onset followed model prediction by a median approximately 6.2 months.

CDR1 is SGHNT, CDR2 YYREEE, per germline (reference sequence). The CDR3 has 11 residues. Trimming shortened V by 7 bases and J by 5 bases, and 9 bases separated the two germline ends. From RNA transcripts, TCR beta CDR3 regions were amplified. The TCR CDR3 was amplified in a first-round RT-PCR using the HTBI primer set. TCRdb called the multiplex PCR reads again in MiXCR, with one record for every CDR3 protein. Seen here are roughly 800,000 distinct CDR3 sequences, roughly 40% observed once, and the top ten hold 8.9%. This clonotype came up a few times. Its target is unknown. Lactation, pregnancy, other autoimmune disease or uncontrolled infection excluded patients.

The rearrangement links TRBV5-4 to TRBJ2-5; D may be TRBD1 (5 bases). This receptor was identified in a man aged 18 to 29 with Graves' hyperthyroidism. Sequenced: blood. The CDR3 is CASGQGETQYF. The CDR3 DNA is TGTGCCAGCGGCCAGGGTGAGACCCAGTACTTC.